This TCR beta chain was sequenced in a study of T cells in localized non-small cell lung cancer. General study findings and limits: Sequencing involved a lone tumor region, leaving heterogeneity possible.

Libraries were prepared by immunoSEQ multiplex PCR; TCRdb keeps only in-frame clonotypes and omits some of them. This sample carries about 79,000 clones, 88% of them seen once, and the ten largest clones take 20% to 25%. Looked up from germline, CDR1 is LNHDA and CDR2 is SQIVND (reference sequence). CDR3 size: 15 residues. Trimming shortened V by 7 bases and J by 7 bases, and 20 bases separated the two germline ends. Comment on this clone: What it binds is unknown.

The chain uses TRBV19 and TRBJ1-5; the D is unclear. Source: peripheral blood, taken before any cancer treatment. The clonotype comes from a woman aged 40-75 years with stage I squamous cell lung carcinoma. CDR3 DNA sequence: TGTGCCAGTACCCCGACACCCACGTCTGGCCAGCCCCAGCATTTT. Translation gives CASTPTPTSGQPQHF.